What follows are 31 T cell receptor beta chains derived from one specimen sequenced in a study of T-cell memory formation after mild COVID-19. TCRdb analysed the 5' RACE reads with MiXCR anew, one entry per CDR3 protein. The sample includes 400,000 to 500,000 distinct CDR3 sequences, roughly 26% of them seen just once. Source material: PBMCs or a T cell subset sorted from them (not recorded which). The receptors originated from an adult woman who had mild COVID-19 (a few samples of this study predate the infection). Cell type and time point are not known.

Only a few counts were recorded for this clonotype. The CDR3 sequence: CASSQGRRSGPLHF. CDR3 DNA: TGTGCCAGCAGCCAGGGACGGAGGTCAGGGCCCCTCCACTTT. V and J are TRBV12-3 or TRBV12-4 and TRBJ1-6, with TRBD1 as a possible D gene (5 bases). The CDR3 length is 14 residues. The V end was cut by 6 bases, the J end by 13 bases, with 19 bases between.

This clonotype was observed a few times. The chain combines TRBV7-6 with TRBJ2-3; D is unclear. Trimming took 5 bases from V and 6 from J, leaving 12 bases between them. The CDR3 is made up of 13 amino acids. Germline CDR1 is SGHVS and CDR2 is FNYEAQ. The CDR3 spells CASSRSIGDTQYF. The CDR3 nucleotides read TGTGCCAGCAGCCGTTCTATCGGGGATACGCAGTATTTT.

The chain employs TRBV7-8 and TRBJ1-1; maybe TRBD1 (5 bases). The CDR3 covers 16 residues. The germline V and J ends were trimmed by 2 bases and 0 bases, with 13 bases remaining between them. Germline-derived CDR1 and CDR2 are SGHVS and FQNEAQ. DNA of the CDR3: TGTGCCAGCAGCTTATACCCGGGGACTATGAACACTGAAGCTTTCTTT. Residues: CASSLYPGTMNTEAFF.

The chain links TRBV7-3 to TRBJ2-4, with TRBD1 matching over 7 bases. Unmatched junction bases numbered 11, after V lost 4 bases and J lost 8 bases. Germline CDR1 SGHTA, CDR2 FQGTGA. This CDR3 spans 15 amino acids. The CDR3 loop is CASSYPPGTEDIQYF. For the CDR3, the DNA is TGTGCCAGCAGCTATCCCCCCGGGACAGAGGACATTCAGTACTTC.

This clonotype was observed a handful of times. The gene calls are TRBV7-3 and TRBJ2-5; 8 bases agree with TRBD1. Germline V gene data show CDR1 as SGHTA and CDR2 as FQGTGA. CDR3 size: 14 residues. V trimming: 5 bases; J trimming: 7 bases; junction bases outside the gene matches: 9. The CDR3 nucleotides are TGTGCCAGCAGCCGGACAGGGAATCGGGTGACCCAGTACTTC. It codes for CASSRTGNRVTQYF. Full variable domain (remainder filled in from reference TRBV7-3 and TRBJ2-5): GAGVSQTPSNKVTEKGKYVELRCDPISGHTALYWYRQSLGQGPEFLIYFQGTGAADDSGLPNDRFFAVRPEGSVSTLKIQRTERGDSAVYLCASSRTGNRVTQYFGPGTRLLVL.

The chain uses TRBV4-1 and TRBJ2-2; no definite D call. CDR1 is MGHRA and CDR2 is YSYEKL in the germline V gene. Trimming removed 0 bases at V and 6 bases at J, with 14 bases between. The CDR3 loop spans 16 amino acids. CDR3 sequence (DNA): TGCGCCAGCAGCCAAGATGTCACAGTTCGCGCCGGGGAGCTGTTTTTT. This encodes CASSQDVTVRAGELFF.

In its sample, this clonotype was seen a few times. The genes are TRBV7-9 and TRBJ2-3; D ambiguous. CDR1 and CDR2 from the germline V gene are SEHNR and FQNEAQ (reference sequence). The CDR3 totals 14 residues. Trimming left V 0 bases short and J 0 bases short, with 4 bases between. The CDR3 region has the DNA TGTGCCAGCAGCTTAGCGTACAGCACAGATACGCAGTATTTT. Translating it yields CASSLAYSTDTQYF. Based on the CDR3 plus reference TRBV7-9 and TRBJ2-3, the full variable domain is DTGVSQNPRHKITKRGQNVTFRCDPISEHNRLYWYRQTLGQGPEFLTYFQNEAQLEKSRLLSDRFSAERPKGSFSTLEIQRTEQGDSAMYLCASSLAYSTDTQYFGPGTRLTVL.

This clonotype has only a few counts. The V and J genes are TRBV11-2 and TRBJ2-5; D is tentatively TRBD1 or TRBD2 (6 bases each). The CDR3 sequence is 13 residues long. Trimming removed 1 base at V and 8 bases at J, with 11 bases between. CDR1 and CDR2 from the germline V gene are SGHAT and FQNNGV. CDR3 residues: CASSLARGETQYF. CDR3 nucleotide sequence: TGTGCCAGCAGCTTAGCAAGGGGGGAAACCCAGTACTTC.

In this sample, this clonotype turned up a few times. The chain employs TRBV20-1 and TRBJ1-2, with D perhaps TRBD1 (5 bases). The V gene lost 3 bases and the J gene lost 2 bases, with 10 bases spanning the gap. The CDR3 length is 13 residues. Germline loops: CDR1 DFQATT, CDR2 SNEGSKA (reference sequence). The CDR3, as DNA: TGCAGTGCTAGGCCGGGGGGAAACTATGGCTACACCTTC. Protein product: CSARPGGNYGYTF.

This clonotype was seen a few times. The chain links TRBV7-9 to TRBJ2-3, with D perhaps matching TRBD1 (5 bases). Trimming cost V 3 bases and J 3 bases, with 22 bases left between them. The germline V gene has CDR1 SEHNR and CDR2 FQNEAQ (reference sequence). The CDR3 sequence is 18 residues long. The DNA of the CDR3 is TGTGCCAGCAGCTTGGGTGTTTGGGGCCTATGGATAACAGATACGCAGTATTTT. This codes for CASSLGVWGLWITDTQYF. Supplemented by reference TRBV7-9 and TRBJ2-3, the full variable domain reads DTGVSQNPRHKITKRGQNVTFRCDPISEHNRLYWYRQTLGQGPEFLTYFQNEAQLEKSRLLSDRFSAERPKGSFSTLEIQRTEQGDSAMYLCASSLGVWGLWITDTQYFGPGTRLTVL.

For the CDR3, the DNA is TGTGCCAGCAGCTTAGTATCGGTTCCCTCTGGAAACACCATATATTTT. Protein: CASSLVSVPSGNTIYF. The genes are TRBV7-6 and TRBJ1-3; unclear D gene. The CDR3 is 16 residues long. Deletions cut 1 base from V and 0 bases from J, with 10 bases between. Germline CDR1 reads SGHVS; CDR2 reads FNYEAQ. The whole variable domain, remainder taken from reference TRBV7-6 and TRBJ1-3, is GAGVSQSPRYKVTKRGQDVALRCDPISGHVSLYWYRQALGQGPEFLTYFNYEAQQDKSGLPNDRFSAERPEGSISTLTIQRTEQRDSAMYRCASSLVSVPSGNTIYFGEGSWLTVV.

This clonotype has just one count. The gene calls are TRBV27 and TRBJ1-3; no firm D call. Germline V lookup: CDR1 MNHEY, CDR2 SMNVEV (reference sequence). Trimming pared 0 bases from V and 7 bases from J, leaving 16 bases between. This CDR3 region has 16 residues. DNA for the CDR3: TGTGCCAGCAGTTTATCCCCAGCCGGGCCTCACAACACCATATATTTT. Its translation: CASSLSPAGPHNTIYF.

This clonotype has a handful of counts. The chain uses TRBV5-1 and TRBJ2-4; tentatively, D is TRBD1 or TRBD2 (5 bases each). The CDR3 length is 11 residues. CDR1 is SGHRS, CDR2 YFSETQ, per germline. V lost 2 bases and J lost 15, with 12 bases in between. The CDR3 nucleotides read TGCGCCAGCAGCTTCGGGACCGCCCGGTACTTC. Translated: CASSFGTARYF.

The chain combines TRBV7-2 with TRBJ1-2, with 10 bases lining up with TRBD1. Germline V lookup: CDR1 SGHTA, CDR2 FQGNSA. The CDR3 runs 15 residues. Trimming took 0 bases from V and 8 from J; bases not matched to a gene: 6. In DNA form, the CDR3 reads TGTGCCAGCAGCTTAGCGACAGGGGGCGTTGGAGGCTACACCTTC. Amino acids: CASSLATGGVGGYTF.

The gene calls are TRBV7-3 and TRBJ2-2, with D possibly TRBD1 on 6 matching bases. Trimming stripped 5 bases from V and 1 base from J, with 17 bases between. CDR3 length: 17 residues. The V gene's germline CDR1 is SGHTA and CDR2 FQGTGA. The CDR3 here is CASSRIQGPMNTGELFF. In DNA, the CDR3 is TGTGCCAGCAGCCGAATACAGGGCCCGATGAACACCGGGGAGCTGTTTTTT.

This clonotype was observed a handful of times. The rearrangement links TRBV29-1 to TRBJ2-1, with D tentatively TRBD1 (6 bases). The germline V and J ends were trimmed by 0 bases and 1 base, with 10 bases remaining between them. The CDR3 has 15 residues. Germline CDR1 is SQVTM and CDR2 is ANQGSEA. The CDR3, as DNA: TGCAGCGTTGAAGAGCAACAGGGTTCCTACAATGAGCAGTTCTTC. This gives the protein CSVEEQQGSYNEQFF.

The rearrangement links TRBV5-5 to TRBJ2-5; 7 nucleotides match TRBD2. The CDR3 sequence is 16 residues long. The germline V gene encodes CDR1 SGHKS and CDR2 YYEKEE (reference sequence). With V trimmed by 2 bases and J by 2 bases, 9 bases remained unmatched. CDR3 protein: CASSFARLAEQETQYF. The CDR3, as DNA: TGTGCCAGCAGCTTCGCGCGGCTAGCGGAACAAGAGACCCAGTACTTC.

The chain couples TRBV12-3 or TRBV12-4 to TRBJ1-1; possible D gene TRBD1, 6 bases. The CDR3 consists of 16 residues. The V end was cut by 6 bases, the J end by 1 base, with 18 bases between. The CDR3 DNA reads TGTGCCAGCAGGAGTTGGGCGGGGGCTGGGAACACTGAAGCTTTCTTT. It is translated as CASRSWAGAGNTEAFF.

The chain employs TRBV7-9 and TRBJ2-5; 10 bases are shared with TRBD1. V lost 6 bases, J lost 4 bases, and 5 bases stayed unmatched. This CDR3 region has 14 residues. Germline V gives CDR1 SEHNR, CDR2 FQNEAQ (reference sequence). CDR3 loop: CASRTGGMAETQYF. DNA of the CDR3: TGTGCCAGCAGGACAGGGGGCATGGCAGAGACCCAGTACTTC.

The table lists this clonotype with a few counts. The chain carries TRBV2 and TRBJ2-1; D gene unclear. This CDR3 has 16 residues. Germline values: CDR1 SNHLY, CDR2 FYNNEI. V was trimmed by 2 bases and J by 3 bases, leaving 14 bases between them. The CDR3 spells CASSEREDNLYNEQFF. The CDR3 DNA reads TGTGCCAGCAGTGAACGAGAGGATAACCTCTACAATGAGCAGTTCTTC.

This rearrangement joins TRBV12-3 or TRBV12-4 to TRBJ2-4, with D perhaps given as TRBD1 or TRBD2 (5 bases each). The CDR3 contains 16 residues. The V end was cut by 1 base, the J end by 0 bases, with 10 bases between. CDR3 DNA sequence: TGTGCCAGCAGTTTAGAGGGACCCTTAGCCAAAAACATTCAGTACTTC. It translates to CASSLEGPLAKNIQYF.

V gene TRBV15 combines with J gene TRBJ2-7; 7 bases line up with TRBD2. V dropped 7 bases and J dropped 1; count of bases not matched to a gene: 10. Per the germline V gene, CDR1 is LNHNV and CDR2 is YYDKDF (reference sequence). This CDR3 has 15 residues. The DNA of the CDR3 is TGTGCCACCACGCCATCTTTCGGGGGGTCCTACGAGCAGTACTTC. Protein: CATTPSFGGSYEQYF.

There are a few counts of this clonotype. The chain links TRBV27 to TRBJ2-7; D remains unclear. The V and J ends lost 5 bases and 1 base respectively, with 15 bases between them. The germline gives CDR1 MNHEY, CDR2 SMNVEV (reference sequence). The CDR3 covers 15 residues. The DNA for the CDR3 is TGTGCCAGCAGTCCGAAGGACGGGTTGTCCTACGAGCAGTACTTC. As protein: CASSPKDGLSYEQYF.

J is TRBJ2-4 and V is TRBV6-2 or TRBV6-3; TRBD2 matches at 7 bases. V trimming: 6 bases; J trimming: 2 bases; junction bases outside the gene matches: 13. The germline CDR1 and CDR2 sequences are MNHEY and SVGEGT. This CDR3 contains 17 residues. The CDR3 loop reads CASSLRDSGWTKNIQYF. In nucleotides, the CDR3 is TGTGCCAGCAGCCTGCGAGATAGCGGGTGGACCAAAAACATTCAGTACTTC.

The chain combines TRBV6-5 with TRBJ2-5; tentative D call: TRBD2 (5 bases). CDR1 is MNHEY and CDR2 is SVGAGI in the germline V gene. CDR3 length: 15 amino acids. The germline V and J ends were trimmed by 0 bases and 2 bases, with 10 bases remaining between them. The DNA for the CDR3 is TGTGCCAGCAGTTACTCTCGCGGGTTACAAGAGACCCAGTACTTC. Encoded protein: CASSYSRGLQETQYF.

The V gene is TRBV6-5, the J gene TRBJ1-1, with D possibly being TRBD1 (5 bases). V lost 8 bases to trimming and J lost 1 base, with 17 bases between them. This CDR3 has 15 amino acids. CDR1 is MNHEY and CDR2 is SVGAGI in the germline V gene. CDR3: CASFPPGLGNTEAFF. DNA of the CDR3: TGTGCCAGCTTCCCTCCAGGGCTAGGGAACACTGAAGCTTTCTTT.

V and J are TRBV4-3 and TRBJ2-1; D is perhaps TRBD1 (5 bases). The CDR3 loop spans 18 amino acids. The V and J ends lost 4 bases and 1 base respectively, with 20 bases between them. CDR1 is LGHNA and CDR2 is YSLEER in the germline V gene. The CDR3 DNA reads TGCGCCAGCAGCCCACGTTGGCATAGGGCAGGGTCCTACAATGAGCAGTTCTTC. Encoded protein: CASSPRWHRAGSYNEQFF.

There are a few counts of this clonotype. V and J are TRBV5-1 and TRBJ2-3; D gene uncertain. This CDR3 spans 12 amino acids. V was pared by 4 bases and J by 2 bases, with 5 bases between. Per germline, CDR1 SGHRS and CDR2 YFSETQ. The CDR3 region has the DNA TGCGCCAGCAGCGATAACACAGATACGCAGTATTTT. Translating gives CASSDNTDTQYF.

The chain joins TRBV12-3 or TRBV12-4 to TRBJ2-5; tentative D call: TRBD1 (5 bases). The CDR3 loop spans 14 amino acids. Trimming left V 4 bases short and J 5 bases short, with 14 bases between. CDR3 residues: CASSSGLQAETQYF. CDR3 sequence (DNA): TGTGCCAGCAGTTCCGGATTACAGGCCGAGACCCAGTACTTC.

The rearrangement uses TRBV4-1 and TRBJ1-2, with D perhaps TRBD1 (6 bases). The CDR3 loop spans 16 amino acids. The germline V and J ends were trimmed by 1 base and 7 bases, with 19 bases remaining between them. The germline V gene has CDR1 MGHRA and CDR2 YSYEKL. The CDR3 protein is CASSQGGRGKLGGYTF. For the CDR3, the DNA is TGCGCCAGCAGCCAAGGAGGGAGGGGGAAGCTGGGTGGCTACACCTTC.

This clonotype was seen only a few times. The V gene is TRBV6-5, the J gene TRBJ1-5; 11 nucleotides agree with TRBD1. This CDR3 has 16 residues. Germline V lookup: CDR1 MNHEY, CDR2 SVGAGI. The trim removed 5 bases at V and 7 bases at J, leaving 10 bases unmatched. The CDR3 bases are TGTGCCAGCAGTAGGCGGACAGGGGGCCTCGGACAGCCCCAGCATTTT. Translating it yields CASSRRTGGLGQPQHF.